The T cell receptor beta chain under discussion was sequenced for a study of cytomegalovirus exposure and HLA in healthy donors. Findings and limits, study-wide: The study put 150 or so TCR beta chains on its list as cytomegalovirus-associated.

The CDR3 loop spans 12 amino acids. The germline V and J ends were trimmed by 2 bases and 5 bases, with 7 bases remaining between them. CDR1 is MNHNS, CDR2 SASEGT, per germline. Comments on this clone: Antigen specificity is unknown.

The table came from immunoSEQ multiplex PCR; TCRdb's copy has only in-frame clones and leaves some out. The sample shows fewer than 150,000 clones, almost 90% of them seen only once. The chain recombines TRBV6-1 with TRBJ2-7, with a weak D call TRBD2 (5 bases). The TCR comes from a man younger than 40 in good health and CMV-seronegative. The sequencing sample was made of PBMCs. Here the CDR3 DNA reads TGTGCCAGCAGTGAAAGGACTGACGAGCAGTACTTC. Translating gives CASSERTDEQYF.